The TCR beta chain under discussion was sequenced for a study of control samples from healthy donors and cancer patients. This CDR3 spans 15 amino acids. The germline V gene encodes CDR1 SGDLS and CDR2 YYNGEE. V was trimmed by 0 bases and J by 5 bases, leaving 13 bases between them. Profiling relied on immunoSEQ multiplex PCR, and the TCRdb table lists in-frame clones only, not all of them. The repertoire has over 75,000 clones, approximately 80% of them found once; the top ten carry around a fifth. The material sequenced was blood. The receptor's source is a man in his thirties or forties in good health. This chain links TRBV9 with TRBJ2-3; maybe TRBD2 (5 bases). In DNA, the CDR3 is TGTGCCAGCAGCGTAGAGACTAAACGGGGAGATACGCAGTATTTT. It codes for CASSVETKRGDTQYF. Using reference TRBV9 and TRBJ2-3 for the parts outside the CDR3, the full variable domain is DSGVTQTPKHLITATGQRVTLRCSPRSGDLSVYWYQQSLDQGLQFLIQYYNGEERAKGNILERFSAQQFPDLHSELNLSSLELGDSALYFCASSVETKRGDTQYFGPGTRLTVL.